This T cell receptor (beta chain) was sequenced in a study of cytomegalovirus exposure and HLA in healthy donors. Whole-study findings and limits: Among donors in an Asian-associated ancestry cluster, a later analysis reportedly found fewer N-insertions than the approximately 670-donor mean. Cytomegalovirus status was reportedly diagnosed by the classifier with high specificity and sensitivity. Later analysis revealed greater clonal expansion in HLA-associated TCR beta chains than in equally common others.

With regard to this clone: Its matching antigen is unknown.

The PCR ran on 60 Vbeta and 13 Jbeta primers. In the source study's methods: Tens of millions of unique TCR beta chains, around 10 million of them shared, were counted by a later analysis. Repertoires were generated with immunoSEQ multiplex PCR, while TCRdb's copy carries only in-frame clones and drops some. V and J calls and clone size are as listed in that table; D and trimming were resolved from the DNA. The table shows nearly 200,000 clones, with around 79% occurring only once. CDR3 length: 17 amino acids. Germline lookup yields CDR1 SGHRS and CDR2 YFSETQ. V lost 4 bases, J lost 0 bases, and 7 bases stayed unmatched.

The clonotype originates from a male donor in good health and CMV-seropositive. The gene calls are TRBV5-1 and TRBJ2-6; TRBD1 matches at 7 bases. The material sequenced was PBMCs. Written as DNA, the CDR3 is TGCGCCAGCAGCGTCACAGGGGCGAGCTCTGGGGCCAACGTCCTGACTTTC. This codes for CASSVTGASSGANVLTF.